What follows are 2 T cell receptor beta chains derived from one specimen sequenced in a study of cytomegalovirus exposure and HLA in healthy donors. Amplification used 60 Vbeta primers and 13 Jbeta primers. Profiling relied on immunoSEQ multiplex PCR, and the TCRdb table lists in-frame clones only, not all of them. The data contain about 130,000 clones, 81% of them seen just once; the ten biggest clones take up about 0.74%. Sequenced input: PBMCs. Receptors originate from a man aged 18 to 30 in good health and CMV-seronegative.

The V gene is TRBV6-1, the J gene TRBJ1-6; 7 bases match TRBD1. After removal of 2 bases from V and 13 bases from J, the junction contained 17 bases not matched to a gene. The CDR3 extends over 17 amino acids. Germline V gene lookup returns CDR1 MNHNS and CDR2 SASEGT. CDR3 DNA: TGTGCCAGCAGTGAAAGAATTCACGGACAGGACCAACGGCCCCTCCACTTT. Translating gives CASSERIHGQDQRPLHF.

The rearrangement joins TRBV9 to TRBJ2-3, with D tentatively TRBD1 (6 bases). The CDR3 is 15 residues long. CDR1 and CDR2 from the germline V gene are SGDLS and YYNGEE. V was trimmed by 0 bases and J by 2 bases, leaving 10 bases between them. CDR3 amino acids: CASSVADRNTDTQYF. Written as DNA, the CDR3 is TGTGCCAGCAGCGTAGCGGACAGAAACACAGATACGCAGTATTTT. Drawing the rest from reference TRBV9 and TRBJ2-3, the complete variable domain is DSGVTQTPKHLITATGQRVTLRCSPRSGDLSVYWYQQSLDQGLQFLIQYYNGEERAKGNILERFSAQQFPDLHSELNLSSLELGDSALYFCASSVADRNTDTQYFGPGTRLTVL.